The rows below give T cell receptor beta chains drawn from one sample of a study of T cell responses to AZD1222 COVID-19 vaccine. Repertoires were generated with immunoSEQ multiplex PCR, while TCRdb's copy carries only in-frame clones and drops some. The table records under 70,000 clones, 84% of them present only once. The sample here was peripheral blood, taken on day 0 of AZD1222 vaccination. The receptors were sampled from an adult in good health. CDR3s include the opening cysteine and the closing phenylalanine or tryptophan. The D gene is left open where the match is weak. Expanded clones get a size class; other rows say once, few or many, or leave the size out.

j_call clone_size d_call v_call cdr3_aa cdr3_nt
TRBJ1-2 - - TRBV15 CATSVMGPNGYTF TGTGCCACCTCTGTTATGGGTCCCAATGGCTACACCTTC
TRBJ2-7 - TRBD2 TRBV18 CASSRVTSGNYEQYF TGTGCCAGCTCACGGGTGACTAGCGGGAACTACGAGCAGTACTTC
TRBJ2-6 - - TRBV13 CASSLRVQGKSGANVLTF TGTGCCAGCAGCTTAAGGGTCCAGGGGAAGTCTGGGGCCAACGTCCTGACTTTC
TRBJ1-1 - - TRBV15 CATSRISDGEAFF TGTGCCACCAGCAGGATCTCGGACGGTGAAGCTTTCTTT
TRBJ2-1 - TRBD1 TRBV6-4 CASSERDRGNEQFF TGTGCCAGCAGTGAAAGGGACAGGGGGAATGAGCAGTTCTTC
TRBJ1-1 once TRBD1 TRBV5-4 CASSSGGSNTEAFF TGTGCCAGCAGCTCAGGGGGGTCGAACACTGAAGCTTTCTTT
TRBJ1-2 once TRBD1 TRBV5-1 CASRGRTGPSDGYTF TGCGCCAGCAGGGGTAGGACAGGTCCTTCCGACGGCTACACCTTC
TRBJ1-6 - TRBD1 TRBV28 CASRSQQGAAPLHF TGTGCCAGCAGGAGTCAACAGGGGGCAGCACCCCTCCACTTT
TRBJ1-2 - TRBD1 TRBV28 CASSLRTGDGYTF TGTGCCAGCAGCCTACGGACAGGGGATGGCTACACCTTC
TRBJ1-5 - - TRBV6-5 CASRGKAGNQPQHF TGTGCCAGCAGGGGAAAGGCCGGCAATCAGCCCCAGCATTTT
TRBJ1-1 - - TRBV9 CASSLGGLNLIF TGTGCCAGCAGCCTCGGAGGTCTCAATTTAATCTTT
TRBJ1-1 - TRBD1 TRBV19 CASSPRQGSKAFF TGTGCCAGTAGCCCTCGACAGGGCAGTAAAGCTTTCTTT
TRBJ1-1 - TRBD1 TRBV7-3 CASSATGSDTEAFF TGTGCCAGCAGCGCGACAGGGTCGGACACTGAAGCTTTCTTT
TRBJ2-2 - TRBD2 TRBV9 CASSGESGRGDTGELFF TGTGCCAGCAGCGGAGAGAGCGGGAGAGGCGACACCGGGGAGCTGTTTTTT
TRBJ2-3 once - TRBV12-3/TRBV12-4 CASSLASTDTQYF TGTGCCAGCAGTTTAGCGTCGACAGATACGCAGTATTTT
TRBJ2-1 - - TRBV6-5 CASSYVDEQFF TGTGCCAGCAGTTACGTCGATGAGCAGTTCTTC
TRBJ1-5 few - TRBV7-9 CASSLDSSNQPQHF TGTGCCAGCAGCTTGGACAGTAGCAATCAGCCCCAGCATTTT
TRBJ1-4 once TRBD1 TRBV7-2 CASSPDRGELFF TGTGCCAGCAGCCCCGACAGGGGAGAACTGTTTTTT
TRBJ1-2 - - TRBV9 CASSVEGPSGGYTF TGTGCCAGCAGCGTAGAGGGCCCGTCGGGGGGCTACACCTTC
TRBJ2-2 - - TRBV5-1 CASSLEGSANTGELFF TGCGCCAGCAGCTTGGAGGGCAGCGCGAACACCGGGGAGCTGTTTTTT
TRBJ1-4 few - TRBV19 CASRPTGKLFF TGTGCCAGTAGACCGACGGGGAAACTGTTTTTT
TRBJ1-1 - - TRBV28 CASRLTGNTEAFF TGTGCCAGCCGCCTTACAGGGAACACTGAAGCTTTCTTT
TRBJ1-5 - TRBD1 TRBV9 CASSVTGTGNQPQHF TGTGCCAGCAGCGTAACCGGGACAGGGAATCAGCCCCAGCATTTT
TRBJ1-2 - - TRBV27 CASSNPGGLGYTF TGTGCCAGCAGTAACCCGGGGGGTCTTGGCTACACCTTC
TRBJ1-3 - - TRBV11-2 CASSLDSRPYSGNTIYF TGTGCCAGCAGCTTAGATTCTAGGCCGTACTCTGGAAACACCATATATTTT
TRBJ2-7 few TRBD2 TRBV7-2 CASSLDRGGSYEQYF TGTGCCAGCAGCTTAGATCGCGGGGGCTCCTACGAGCAGTACTTC
TRBJ1-1 few - TRBV5-1 CASIKTQGAEAFF TGCGCCAGCATCAAGACCCAGGGCGCTGAAGCTTTCTTT
TRBJ1-1 - - TRBV7-9 CASSPPLGGRVDTEAFF TGTGCCAGCAGCCCTCCTCTTGGGGGCAGGGTCGACACTGAAGCTTTCTTT
TRBJ1-1 - - TRBV5-4 CASSNWVYTEAFF TGTGCCAGCAGCAACTGGGTGTACACTGAAGCTTTCTTT
TRBJ2-7 - TRBD2 TRBV30 CAWSVLAGGGYEQYF TGTGCCTGGAGTGTACTAGCGGGAGGTGGATACGAGCAGTACTTC
TRBJ1-6 - - TRBV5-1 CASSLVSGLDNSPLHF TGCGCCAGCAGCTTGGTGTCAGGGCTGGATAATTCACCCCTCCACTTT
TRBJ2-3 - - TRBV4-2 CASSRKTDFISSDTQYF TGTGCCAGCAGCCGGAAGACAGACTTTATTAGTTCAGATACGCAGTATTTT
TRBJ1-1 - - TRBV6-5 CASSYSAKGSTEAFF TGTGCCAGCAGTTACTCAGCCAAGGGTAGCACTGAAGCTTTCTTT
TRBJ1-1 - - TRBV19 CASGRRETEAFF TGTGCCTCAGGCCGGCGGGAAACTGAAGCTTTCTTT
TRBJ2-3 - - TRBV29-1 CSVGSGLLVSDTQYF TGCAGCGTTGGTAGCGGCCTACTAGTTTCAGATACGCAGTATTTT
TRBJ1-6 - TRBD1 TRBV2 CASRAGTGGSPLHF TGTGCCAGCAGAGCCGGGACAGGAGGTTCACCCCTCCACTTT
TRBJ1-3 - - TRBV28 CASSKGRFSGNTIYF TGTGCCAGCAGCAAGGGACGGTTCTCTGGAAACACCATATATTTT
TRBJ1-2 - - TRBV6-5 CASSYSENYGYTF TGTGCCAGCAGTTACTCCGAGAACTATGGCTACACCTTC
TRBJ2-5 - TRBD1 TRBV5-5 CASSWTGATQETQYF TGTGCCAGCAGCTGGACAGGGGCGACCCAAGAGACCCAGTACTTC
TRBJ1-1 - TRBD1 TRBV28 CASSMDRGGTEAFF TGTGCCAGCAGTATGGACAGGGGGGGCACTGAAGCTTTCTTT
TRBJ2-5 - TRBD2 TRBV7-2 CASSGLAGIGYETQYF TGTGCCAGCAGCGGGTTAGCGGGAATCGGTTACGAGACCCAGTACTTC
TRBJ2-7 - - TRBV7-2 CASSLDRMTYEQYF TGTGCCAGCAGCTTAGACAGGATGACCTACGAGCAGTACTTC
TRBJ1-2 - - TRBV19 CASSIGVSSGYTF TGTGCCAGTAGTATAGGTGTCAGCTCGGGCTACACCTTC
TRBJ2-1 - - TRBV7-9 CASSLALGVRNEQFF TGTGCCAGCAGCTTAGCGCTAGGGGTACGCAATGAGCAGTTCTTC
TRBJ2-2 medium-sized - TRBV11-2 CASSSQVGTGELFF TGTGCCAGCAGCTCCCAGGTCGGCACCGGGGAGCTGTTTTTT
TRBJ1-2 - TRBD1 TRBV4-2 CASSQDTGGANNYGYTF TGTGCCAGCAGCCAAGATACAGGGGGCGCGAACAACTATGGCTACACCTTC
TRBJ1-1 - - TRBV10-3 CAISESAGRGRNPGEAFF TGTGCCATCAGTGAGTCGGCTGGCAGGGGTAGAAATCCAGGTGAAGCTTTCTTT
TRBJ2-3 once - TRBV20-1 CSARAVDTQYF TGCAGTGCTAGGGCTGTAGATACGCAGTATTTT
TRBJ1-2 - TRBD1 TRBV5-4 CASSSDRGDYGYTF TGTGCCAGCAGCAGCGACAGGGGGGACTATGGCTACACCTTC
TRBJ1-5 - TRBD1 TRBV30 CAWSGQGGGQPQHF TGTGCCTGGAGTGGACAGGGTGGAGGTCAGCCCCAGCATTTT
TRBJ1-1 - - TRBV7-9 CASSRQQNTEAFF TGTGCCAGCAGCCGTCAACAGAACACTGAAGCTTTCTTT
TRBJ1-2 - - TRBV28 CASVSGSPFYGYTF TGTGCCAGCGTAAGCGGCAGCCCTTTCTATGGCTACACCTTC
TRBJ2-7 - TRBD2 TRBV7-9 CASSAPAGVHEQYF TGTGCCAGCAGCGCACCGGCGGGGGTCCACGAGCAGTACTTC
TRBJ1-4 - - TRBV3-1/TRBV3-2 CASSQGLEEGEKLFF TGTGCCAGCAGCCAAGGCTTGGAGGAGGGCGAAAAACTGTTTTTT